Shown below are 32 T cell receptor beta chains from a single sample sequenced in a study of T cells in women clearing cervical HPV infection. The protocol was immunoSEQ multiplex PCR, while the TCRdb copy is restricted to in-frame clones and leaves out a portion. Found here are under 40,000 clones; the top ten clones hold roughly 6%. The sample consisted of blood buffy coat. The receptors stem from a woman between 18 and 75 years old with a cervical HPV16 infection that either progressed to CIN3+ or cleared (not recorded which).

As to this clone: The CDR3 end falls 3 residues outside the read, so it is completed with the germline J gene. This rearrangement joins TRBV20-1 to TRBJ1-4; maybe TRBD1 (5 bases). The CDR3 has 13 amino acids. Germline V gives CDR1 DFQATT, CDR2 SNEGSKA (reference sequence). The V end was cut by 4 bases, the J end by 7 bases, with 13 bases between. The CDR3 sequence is CSAIWGGIEKLFF. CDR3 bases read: TGCAGTGCTATATGGGGGGGGATTGAAAAA.

The CDR3 sequence is CASSFGSSGSSYNEQFF. The covered CDR3 bases are TGTGCCAGTAGTTTCGGTTCTAGCGGGAGCTCCTACAATGAG. The rearrangement links TRBV19 to TRBJ2-1; 10 nucleotides line up with TRBD2. The CDR3 end falls 3 residues outside the read, so it is completed with the germline J gene. V shed 5 bases, J shed 0 bases, and the junction held 7 bases outside the gene matches. CDR3 length equals 17 residues. Germline loops: CDR1 LNHDA, CDR2 SQIVND (reference sequence).

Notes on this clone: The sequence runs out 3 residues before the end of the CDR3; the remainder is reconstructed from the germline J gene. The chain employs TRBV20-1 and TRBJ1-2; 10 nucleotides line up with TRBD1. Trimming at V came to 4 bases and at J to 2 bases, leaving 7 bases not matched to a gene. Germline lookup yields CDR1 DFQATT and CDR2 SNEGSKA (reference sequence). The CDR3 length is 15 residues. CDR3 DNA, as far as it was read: TGCAGTGCTACGCCGGGACAGGGGACCAACTATGGC. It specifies CSATPGQGTNYG. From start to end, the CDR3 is CSATPGQGTNYGYTF.

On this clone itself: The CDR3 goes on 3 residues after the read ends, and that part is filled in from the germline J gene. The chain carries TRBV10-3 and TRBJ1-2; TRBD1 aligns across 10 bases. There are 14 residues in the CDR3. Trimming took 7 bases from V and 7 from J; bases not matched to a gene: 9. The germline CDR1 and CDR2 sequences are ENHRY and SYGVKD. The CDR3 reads CAINAGQGEGGYTF. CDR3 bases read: TGTGCCATCAACGCCGGACAGGGGGAAGGTGGC.

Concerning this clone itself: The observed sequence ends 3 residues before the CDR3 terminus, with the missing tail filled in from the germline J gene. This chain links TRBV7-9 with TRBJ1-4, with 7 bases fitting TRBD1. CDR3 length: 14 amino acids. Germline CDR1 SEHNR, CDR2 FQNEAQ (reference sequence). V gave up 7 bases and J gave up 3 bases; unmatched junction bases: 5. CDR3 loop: CASKLGTANEKLFF. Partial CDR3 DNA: TGTGCCAGCAAATTAGGGACAGCTAATGAAAAA. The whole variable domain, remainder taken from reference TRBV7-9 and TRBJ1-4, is DTGVSQNPRHKITKRGQNVTFRCDPISEHNRLYWYRQTLGQGPEFLTYFQNEAQLEKSRLLSDRFSAERPKGSFSTLEIQRTEQGDSAMYLCASKLGTANEKLFFGSGTQLSVL.

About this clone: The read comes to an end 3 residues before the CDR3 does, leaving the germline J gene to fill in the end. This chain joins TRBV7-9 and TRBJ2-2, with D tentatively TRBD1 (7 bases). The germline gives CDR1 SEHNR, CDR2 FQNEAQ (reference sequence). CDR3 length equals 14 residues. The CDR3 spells CASSLEGGGEKLFF. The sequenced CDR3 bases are TGTGCCAGCAGCTTGGAAGGGGGCGGGGAAAAG.

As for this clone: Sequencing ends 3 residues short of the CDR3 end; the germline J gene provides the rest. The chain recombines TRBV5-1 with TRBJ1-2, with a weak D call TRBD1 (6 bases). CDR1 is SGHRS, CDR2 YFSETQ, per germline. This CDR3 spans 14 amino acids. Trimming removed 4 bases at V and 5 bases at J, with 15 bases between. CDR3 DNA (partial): TGCGCCAGCAGCCTTGACCAAAGGGGGTATGGC. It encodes CASSLDQRGYG. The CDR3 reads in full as CASSLDQRGYGYTF. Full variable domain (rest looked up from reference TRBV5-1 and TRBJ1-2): KAGVTQTPRYLIKTRGQQVTLSCSPISGHRSVSWYQQTPGQGLQFLFEYFSETQRNKGNFPGRFSGRQFSNSRSEMNVSTLELGDSALYLCASSLDQRGYGYTFGSGTRLTVV.

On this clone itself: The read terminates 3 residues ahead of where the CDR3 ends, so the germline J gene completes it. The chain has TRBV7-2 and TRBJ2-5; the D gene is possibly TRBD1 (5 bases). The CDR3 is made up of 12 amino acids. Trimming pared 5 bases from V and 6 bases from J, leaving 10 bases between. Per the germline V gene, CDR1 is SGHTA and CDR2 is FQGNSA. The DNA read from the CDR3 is TGTGCCAGCAGCCCCAGGGCGAAGACC. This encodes CASSPRAKT. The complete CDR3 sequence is CASSPRAKTQYF.

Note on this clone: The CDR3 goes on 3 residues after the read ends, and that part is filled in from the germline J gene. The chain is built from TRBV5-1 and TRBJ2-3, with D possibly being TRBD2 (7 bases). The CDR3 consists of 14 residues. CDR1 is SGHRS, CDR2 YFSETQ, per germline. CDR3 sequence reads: CASRGGTPQETQYF. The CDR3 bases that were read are TGCGCCAGCAGGGGGGGGACACCCCAAGAGACG.

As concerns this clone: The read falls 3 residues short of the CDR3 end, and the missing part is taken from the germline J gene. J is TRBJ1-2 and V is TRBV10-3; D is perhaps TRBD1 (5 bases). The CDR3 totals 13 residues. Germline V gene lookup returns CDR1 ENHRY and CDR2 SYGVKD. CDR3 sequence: CAISTTATYDYTF. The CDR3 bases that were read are TGTGCCATCAGTACGACAGCAACCTACGAC.

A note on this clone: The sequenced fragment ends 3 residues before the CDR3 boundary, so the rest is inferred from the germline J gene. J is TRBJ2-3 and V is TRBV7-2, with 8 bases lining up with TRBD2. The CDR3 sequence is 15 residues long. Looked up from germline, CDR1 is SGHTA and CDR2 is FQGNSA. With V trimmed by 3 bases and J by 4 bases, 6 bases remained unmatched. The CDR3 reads CASSFSGVGPDTQYF. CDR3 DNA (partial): TGTGCCAGCAGCTTTAGCGGGGTTGGACCAGATACG.

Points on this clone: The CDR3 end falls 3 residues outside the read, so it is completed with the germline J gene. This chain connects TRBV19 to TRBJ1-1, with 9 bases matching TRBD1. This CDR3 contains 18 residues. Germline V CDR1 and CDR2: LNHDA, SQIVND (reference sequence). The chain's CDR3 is CASSIPGQGFQAKNIAFF. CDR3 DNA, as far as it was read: TGTGCCAGTAGTATCCCGGGACAGGGATTTCAAGCCAAAAACATT.

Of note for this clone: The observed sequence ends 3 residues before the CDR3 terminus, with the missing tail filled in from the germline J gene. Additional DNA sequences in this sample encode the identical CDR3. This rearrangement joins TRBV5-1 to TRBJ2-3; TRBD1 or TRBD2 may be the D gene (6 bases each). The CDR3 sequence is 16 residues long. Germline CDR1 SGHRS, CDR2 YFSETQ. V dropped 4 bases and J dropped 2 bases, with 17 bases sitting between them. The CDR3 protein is CASSLGGHPFTDTQYF. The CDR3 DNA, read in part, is TGCGCCAGCAGCCTGGGGGGACATCCATTCACAGATACG.

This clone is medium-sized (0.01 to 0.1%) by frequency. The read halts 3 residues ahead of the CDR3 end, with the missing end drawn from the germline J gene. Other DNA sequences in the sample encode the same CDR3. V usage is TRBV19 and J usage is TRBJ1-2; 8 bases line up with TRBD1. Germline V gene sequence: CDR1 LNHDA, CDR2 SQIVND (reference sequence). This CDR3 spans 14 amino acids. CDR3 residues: CASTAGGVSGGYTF. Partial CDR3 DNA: TGTGCCAGTACTGCAGGGGGCGTTTCGGGAGGC.

The covered CDR3 bases are TGTGCCAGCAGCTTAGACCAACAGGGAGGAGAAAAA. Residues: CASSLDQQGGEK. The CDR3 in full is CASSLDQQGGEKLFF. The rearrangement links TRBV7-6 to TRBJ1-4; D may be TRBD1 (6 bases). Read coverage stops 3 residues before the CDR3 terminus; the germline J gene supplies the remainder. V lost 1 base and J lost 8, with 14 bases in between. The germline CDR1 and CDR2 sequences are SGHVS and FNYEAQ. The CDR3 sequence is 15 residues long. Complete variable domain (other parts from reference TRBV7-6 and TRBJ1-4): GAGVSQSPRYKVTKRGQDVALRCDPISGHVSLYWYRQALGQGPEFLTYFNYEAQQDKSGLPNDRFSAERPEGSISTLTIQRTEQRDSAMYRCASSLDQQGGEKLFFGSGTQLSVL.

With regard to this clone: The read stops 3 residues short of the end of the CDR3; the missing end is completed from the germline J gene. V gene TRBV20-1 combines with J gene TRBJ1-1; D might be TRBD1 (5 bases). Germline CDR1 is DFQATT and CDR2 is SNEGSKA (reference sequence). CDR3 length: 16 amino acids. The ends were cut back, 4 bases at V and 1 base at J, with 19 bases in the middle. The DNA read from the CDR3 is TGCAGTGCTAATCGGCCAGGGCGCACCGAGAACACTGAA. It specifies CSANRPGRTENTE. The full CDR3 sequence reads CSANRPGRTENTEAFF.

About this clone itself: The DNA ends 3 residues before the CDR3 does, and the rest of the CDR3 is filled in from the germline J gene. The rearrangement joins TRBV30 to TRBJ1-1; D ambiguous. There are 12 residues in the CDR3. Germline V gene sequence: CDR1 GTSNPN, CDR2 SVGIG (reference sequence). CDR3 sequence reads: CAWTDTTDTAFF. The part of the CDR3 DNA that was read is TGTGCCTGGACGGATACCACAGATACG.

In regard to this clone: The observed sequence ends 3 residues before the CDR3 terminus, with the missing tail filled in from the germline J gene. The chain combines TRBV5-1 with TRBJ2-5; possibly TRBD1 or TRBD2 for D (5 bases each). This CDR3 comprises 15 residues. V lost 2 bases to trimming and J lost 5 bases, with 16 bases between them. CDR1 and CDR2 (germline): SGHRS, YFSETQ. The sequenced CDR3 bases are TGCGCCAGCAGCTTAACGATGAGGGGCGAGGAGACC. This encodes CASSLTMRGEET. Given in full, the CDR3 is CASSLTMRGEETQYF. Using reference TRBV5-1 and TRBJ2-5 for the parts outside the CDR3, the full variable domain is KAGVTQTPRYLIKTRGQQVTLSCSPISGHRSVSWYQQTPGQGLQFLFEYFSETQRNKGNFPGRFSGRQFSNSRSEMNVSTLELGDSALYLCASSLTMRGEETQYFGPGTRLLVL.

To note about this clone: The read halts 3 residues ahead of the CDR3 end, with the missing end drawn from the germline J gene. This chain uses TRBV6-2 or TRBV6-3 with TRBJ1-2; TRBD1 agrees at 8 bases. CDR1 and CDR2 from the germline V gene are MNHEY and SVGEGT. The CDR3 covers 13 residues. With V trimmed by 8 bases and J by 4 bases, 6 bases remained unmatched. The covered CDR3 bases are TGTGCCAGCGGGGACAGGACGGGCTATGGC. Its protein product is CASGDRTGYG. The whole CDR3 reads CASGDRTGYGYTF.

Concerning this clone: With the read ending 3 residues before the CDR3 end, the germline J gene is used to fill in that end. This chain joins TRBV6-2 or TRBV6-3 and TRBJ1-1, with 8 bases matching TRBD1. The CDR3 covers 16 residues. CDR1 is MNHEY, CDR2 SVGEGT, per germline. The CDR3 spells CATAPYWTGYFLTAFF. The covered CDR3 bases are TGTGCCACCGCGCCATACTGGACAGGGTACTTTCTGACA.

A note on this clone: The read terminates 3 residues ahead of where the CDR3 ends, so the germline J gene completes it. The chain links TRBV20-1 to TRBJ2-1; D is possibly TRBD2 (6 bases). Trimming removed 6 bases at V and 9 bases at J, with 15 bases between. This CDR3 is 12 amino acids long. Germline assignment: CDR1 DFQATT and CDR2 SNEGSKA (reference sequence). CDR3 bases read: TGCAGTGCCCAGACTAGTTCGGGTGAG. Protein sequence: CSAQTSSGE. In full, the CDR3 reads CSAQTSSGEQFF.

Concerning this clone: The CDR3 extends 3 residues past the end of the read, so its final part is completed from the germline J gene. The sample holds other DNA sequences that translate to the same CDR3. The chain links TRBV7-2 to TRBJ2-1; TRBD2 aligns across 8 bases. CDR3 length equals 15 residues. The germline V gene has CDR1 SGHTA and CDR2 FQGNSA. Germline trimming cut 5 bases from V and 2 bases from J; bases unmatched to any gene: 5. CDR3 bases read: TGTGCCAGCAGCCTAACTAGCGGAGCCTACAATGAG. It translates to CASSLTSGAYNE. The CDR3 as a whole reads CASSLTSGAYNEQFF. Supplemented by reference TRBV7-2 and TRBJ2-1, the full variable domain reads GAGVSQSPSNKVTEKGKDVELRCDPISGHTALYWYRQSLGQGLEFLIYFQGNSAPDKSGLPSDRFSAERTGGSVSTLTIQRTQQEDSAVYLCASSLTSGAYNEQFFGPGTRLTVL.

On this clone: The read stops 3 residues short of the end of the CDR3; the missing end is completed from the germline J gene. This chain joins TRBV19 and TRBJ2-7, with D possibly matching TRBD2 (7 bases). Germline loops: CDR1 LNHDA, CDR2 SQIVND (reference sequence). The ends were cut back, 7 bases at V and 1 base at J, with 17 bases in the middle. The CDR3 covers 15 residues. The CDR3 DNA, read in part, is TGTGCCAGTACCCCTACCCGGGGGGCATCCTACGAG. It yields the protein CASTPTRGASYE. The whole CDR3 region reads CASTPTRGASYEQYF.

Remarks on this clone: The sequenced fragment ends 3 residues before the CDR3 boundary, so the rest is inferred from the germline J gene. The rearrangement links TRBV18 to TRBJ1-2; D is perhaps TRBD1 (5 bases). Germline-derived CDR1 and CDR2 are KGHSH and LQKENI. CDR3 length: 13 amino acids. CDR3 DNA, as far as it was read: TGTGCCAGCTCACCGGATACGACAGATACC. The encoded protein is CASSPDTTDT. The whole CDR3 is CASSPDTTDTYTF.

The CDR3 bases that were read are TGTGCCACCAGCAGAGATCGGGTAGCCTATACG. It specifies CATSRDRVAYT. The whole CDR3 sequence is CATSRDRVAYTQYF. This chain links TRBV15 with TRBJ2-3; no definite D call. The CDR3 is cut off 3 residues early in the read; its end comes from the germline J gene. The CDR3 is 14 amino acids. V shed 0 bases and J shed 7 bases, with 11 bases lying between them. Looked up from germline, CDR1 is LNHNV and CDR2 is YYDKDF (reference sequence).

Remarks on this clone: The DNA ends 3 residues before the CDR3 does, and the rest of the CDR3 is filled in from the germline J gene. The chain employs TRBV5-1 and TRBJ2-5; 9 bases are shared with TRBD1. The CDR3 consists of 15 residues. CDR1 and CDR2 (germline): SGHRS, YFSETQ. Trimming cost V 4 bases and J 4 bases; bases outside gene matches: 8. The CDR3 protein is CASSAGTGNRETQYF. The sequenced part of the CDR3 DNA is TGCGCCAGCAGCGCCGGGACAGGGAATCGAGAGACC. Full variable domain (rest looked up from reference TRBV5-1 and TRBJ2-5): KAGVTQTPRYLIKTRGQQVTLSCSPISGHRSVSWYQQTPGQGLQFLFEYFSETQRNKGNFPGRFSGRQFSNSRSEMNVSTLELGDSALYLCASSAGTGNRETQYFGPGTRLLVL.

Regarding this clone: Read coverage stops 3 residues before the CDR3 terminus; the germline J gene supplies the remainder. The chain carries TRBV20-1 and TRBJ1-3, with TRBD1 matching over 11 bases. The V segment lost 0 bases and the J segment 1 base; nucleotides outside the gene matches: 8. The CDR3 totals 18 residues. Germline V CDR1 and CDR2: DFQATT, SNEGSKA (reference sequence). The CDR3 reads CSARDRTGGWRSGNTIYF. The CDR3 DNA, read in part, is TGCAGTGCTAGAGATCGGACAGGGGGCTGGAGATCTGGAAACACC.

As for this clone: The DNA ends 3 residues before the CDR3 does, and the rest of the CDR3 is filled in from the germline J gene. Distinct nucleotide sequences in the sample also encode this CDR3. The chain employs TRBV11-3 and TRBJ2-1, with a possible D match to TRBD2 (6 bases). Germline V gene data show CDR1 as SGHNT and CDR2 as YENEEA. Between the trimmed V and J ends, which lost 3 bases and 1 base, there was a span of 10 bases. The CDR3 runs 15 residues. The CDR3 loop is CASSLTGGSYNEQFF. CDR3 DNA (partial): TGTGCCAGCAGCTTGACTGGGGGGTCCTACAATGAG.

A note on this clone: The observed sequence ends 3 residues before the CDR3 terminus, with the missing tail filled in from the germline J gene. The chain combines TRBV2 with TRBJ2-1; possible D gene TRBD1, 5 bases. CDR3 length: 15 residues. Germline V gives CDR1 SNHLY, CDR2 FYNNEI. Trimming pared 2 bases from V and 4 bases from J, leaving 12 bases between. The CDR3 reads CASSETGSRYNEQFF. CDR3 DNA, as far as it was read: TGTGCCAGCAGTGAAACAGGAAGCAGATACAATGAG.

The sequenced part of the CDR3 DNA is TGCAGTGCCGAGTCCGCGACTAGCGGGAGATTAGCAGATACG. It translates to CSAESATSGRLADT. The full-length CDR3 reads as CSAESATSGRLADTQYF. The chain combines TRBV20-1 with TRBJ2-3, with TRBD2 identical over 12 bases. The observed sequence ends 3 residues before the CDR3 terminus, with the missing tail filled in from the germline J gene. The germline CDR1 and CDR2 sequences are DFQATT and SNEGSKA (reference sequence). Trimming removed 6 bases from V and 4 bases from J; junction bases left unmatched: 14. The CDR3 spans 17 residues.

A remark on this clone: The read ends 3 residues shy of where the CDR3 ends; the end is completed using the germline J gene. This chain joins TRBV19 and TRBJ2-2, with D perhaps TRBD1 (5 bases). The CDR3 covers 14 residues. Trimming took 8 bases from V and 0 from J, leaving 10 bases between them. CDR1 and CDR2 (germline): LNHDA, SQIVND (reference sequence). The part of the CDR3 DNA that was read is TGTGCCAGTCGCAGGACACCGAACACCGGGGAG. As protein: CASRRTPNTGE. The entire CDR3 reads CASRRTPNTGELFF.

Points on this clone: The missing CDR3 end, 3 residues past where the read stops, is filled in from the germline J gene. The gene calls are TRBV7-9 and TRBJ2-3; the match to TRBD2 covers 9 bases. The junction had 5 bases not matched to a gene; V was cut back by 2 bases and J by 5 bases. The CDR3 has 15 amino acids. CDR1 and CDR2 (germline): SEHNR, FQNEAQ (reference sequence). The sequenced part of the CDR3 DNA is TGTGCCAGCAGCTTAAGCGGGAGGCGGGAAGATACG. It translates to CASSLSGRREDT. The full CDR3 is CASSLSGRREDTQYF.